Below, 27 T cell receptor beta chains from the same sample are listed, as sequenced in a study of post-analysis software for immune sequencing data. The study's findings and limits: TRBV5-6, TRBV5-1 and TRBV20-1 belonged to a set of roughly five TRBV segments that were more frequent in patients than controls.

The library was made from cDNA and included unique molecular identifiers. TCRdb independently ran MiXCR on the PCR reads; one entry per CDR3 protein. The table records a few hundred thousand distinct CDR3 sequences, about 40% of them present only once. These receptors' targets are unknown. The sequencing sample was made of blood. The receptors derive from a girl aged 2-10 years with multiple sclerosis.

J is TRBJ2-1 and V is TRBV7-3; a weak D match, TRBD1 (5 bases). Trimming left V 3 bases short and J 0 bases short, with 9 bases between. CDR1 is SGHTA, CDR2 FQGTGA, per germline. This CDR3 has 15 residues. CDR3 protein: CASSLTEDSYNEQFF. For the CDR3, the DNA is TGTGCCAGCAGCTTGACAGAGGACTCCTACAATGAGCAGTTCTTC.

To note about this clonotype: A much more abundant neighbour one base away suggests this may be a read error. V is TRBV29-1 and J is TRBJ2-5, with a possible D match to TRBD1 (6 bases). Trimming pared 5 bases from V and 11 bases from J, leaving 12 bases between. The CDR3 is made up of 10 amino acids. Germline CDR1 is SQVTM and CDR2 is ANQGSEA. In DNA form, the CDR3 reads TGCAGCGTTAGGGGGAATGAGCAGTACTTC. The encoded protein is CSVRGNEQYF.

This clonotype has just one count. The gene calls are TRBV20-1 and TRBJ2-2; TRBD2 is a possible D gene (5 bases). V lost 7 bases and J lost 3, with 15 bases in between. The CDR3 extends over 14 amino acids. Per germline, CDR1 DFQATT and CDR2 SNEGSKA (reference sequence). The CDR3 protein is CSVVADGDTGELFF. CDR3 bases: TGCAGTGTTGTGGCTGACGGGGACACCGGGGAGCTGTTTTTT.

The CDR3 DNA reads as TGTGCCAGCAGTGCCGGGACAGGGGTTCGCACTGAAGCTTTCTTT. Translation gives CASSAGTGVRTEAFF. The rearrangement joins TRBV7-9 to TRBJ1-1; 10 positions match TRBD1. CDR3 length: 15 amino acids. With V trimmed by 6 bases and J by 4 bases, 8 bases remained unmatched. The germline V gene has CDR1 SEHNR and CDR2 FQNEAQ (reference sequence).

The CDR3 nucleotides are TGTGCCAGCACCCGACGGGACAATGAGCAGTTCTTC. This codes for CASTRRDNEQFF. This rearrangement joins TRBV12-3 or TRBV12-4 to TRBJ2-1, with D hard to call. The V end was cut by 7 bases, the J end by 5 bases, with 9 bases between. CDR3 length equals 12 residues.

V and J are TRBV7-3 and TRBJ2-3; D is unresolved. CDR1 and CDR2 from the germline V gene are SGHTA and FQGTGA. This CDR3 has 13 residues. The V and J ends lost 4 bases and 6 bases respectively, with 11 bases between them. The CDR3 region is CASSSGGQDTQYF. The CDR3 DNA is TGTGCCAGCAGCTCGGGCGGCCAGGATACGCAGTATTTT.

This chain's CDR3 is CASRALRRSPLHF. The DNA of the CDR3 is TGTGCCAGCCGGGCGCTAAGGAGGTCACCCCTCCACTTT. The chain has TRBV4-2 and TRBJ1-6; no firm D call. Germline V lookup: CDR1 LGHNA, CDR2 YNFKEQ. Trimming shortened V by 8 bases and J by 10 bases, and 15 bases separated the two germline ends. The CDR3 spans 13 residues.

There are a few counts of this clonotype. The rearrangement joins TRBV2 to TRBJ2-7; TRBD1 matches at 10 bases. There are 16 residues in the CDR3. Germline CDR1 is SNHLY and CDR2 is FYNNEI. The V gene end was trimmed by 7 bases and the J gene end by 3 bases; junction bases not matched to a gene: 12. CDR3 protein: CASTEPTGGARYEQYF. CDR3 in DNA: TGTGCCAGCACCGAGCCGACAGGGGGCGCGCGCTACGAGCAGTACTTC. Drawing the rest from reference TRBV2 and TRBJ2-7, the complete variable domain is EPEVTQTPSHQVTQMGQEVILRCVPISNHLYFYWYRQILGQKVEFLVSFYNNEISEKSEIFDDQFSVERPDGSNFTLKIRSTKLEDSAMYFCASTEPTGGARYEQYFGPGTRLTVT.

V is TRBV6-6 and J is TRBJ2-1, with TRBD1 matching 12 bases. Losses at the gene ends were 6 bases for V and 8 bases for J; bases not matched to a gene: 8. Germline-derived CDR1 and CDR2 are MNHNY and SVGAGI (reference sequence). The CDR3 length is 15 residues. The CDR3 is CASREPGQGADEQFF. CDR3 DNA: TGTGCCAGCAGAGAACCGGGACAGGGGGCGGATGAGCAGTTCTTC.

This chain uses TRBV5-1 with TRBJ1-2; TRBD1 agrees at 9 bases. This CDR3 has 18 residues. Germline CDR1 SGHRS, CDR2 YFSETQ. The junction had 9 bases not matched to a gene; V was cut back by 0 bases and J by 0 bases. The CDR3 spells CASSLDRTGALTNYGYTF. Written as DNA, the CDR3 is TGCGCCAGCAGCTTGGACCGGACAGGGGCCCTTACTAACTATGGCTACACCTTC.

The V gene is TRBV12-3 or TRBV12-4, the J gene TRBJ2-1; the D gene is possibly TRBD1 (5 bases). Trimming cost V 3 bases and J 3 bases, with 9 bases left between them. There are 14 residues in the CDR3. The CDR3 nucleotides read TGTGCCAGCAGTTTCCTAGGGGACTACAATGAGCAGTTCTTC. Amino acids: CASSFLGDYNEQFF.

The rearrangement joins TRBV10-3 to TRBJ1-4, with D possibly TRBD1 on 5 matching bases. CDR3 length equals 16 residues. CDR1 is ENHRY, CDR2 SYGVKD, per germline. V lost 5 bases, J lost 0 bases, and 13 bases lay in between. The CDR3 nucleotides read TGTGCCATCAGTCCGGGGGATCGCGCAACTAATGAAAAACTGTTTTTT. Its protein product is CAISPGDRATNEKLFF.

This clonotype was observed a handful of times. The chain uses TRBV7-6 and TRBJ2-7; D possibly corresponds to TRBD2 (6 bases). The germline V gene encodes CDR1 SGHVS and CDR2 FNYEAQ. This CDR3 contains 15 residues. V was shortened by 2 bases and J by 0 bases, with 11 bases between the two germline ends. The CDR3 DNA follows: TGTGCCAGCAGCTTATCTGCGGGACCCTCCTACGAGCAGTACTTC. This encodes CASSLSAGPSYEQYF. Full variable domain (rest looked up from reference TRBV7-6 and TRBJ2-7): GAGVSQSPRYKVTKRGQDVALRCDPISGHVSLYWYRQALGQGPEFLTYFNYEAQQDKSGLPNDRFSAERPEGSISTLTIQRTEQRDSAMYRCASSLSAGPSYEQYFGPGTRLTVT.

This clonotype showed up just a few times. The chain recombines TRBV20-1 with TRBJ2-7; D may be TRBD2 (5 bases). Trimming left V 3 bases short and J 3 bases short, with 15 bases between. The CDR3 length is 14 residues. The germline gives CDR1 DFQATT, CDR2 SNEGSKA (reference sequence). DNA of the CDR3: TGCAGTGCTAGTACGCGGGTCTCCGGCTACGAGCAGTACTTC. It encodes CSASTRVSGYEQYF.

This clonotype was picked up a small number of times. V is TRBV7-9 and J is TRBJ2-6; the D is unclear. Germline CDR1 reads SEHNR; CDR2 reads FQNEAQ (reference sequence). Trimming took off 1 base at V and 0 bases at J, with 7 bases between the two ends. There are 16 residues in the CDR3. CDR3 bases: TGTGCCAGCAGCTTAGGACATAGCTCTGGGGCCAACGTCCTGACTTTC. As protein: CASSLGHSSGANVLTF.

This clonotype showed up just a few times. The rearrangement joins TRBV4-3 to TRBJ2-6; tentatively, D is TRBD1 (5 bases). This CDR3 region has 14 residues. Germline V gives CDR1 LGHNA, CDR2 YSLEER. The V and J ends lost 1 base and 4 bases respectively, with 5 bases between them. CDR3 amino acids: CASSQGTGANVLTF. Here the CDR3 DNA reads TGCGCCAGCAGCCAAGGGACAGGGGCCAACGTCCTGACTTTC.

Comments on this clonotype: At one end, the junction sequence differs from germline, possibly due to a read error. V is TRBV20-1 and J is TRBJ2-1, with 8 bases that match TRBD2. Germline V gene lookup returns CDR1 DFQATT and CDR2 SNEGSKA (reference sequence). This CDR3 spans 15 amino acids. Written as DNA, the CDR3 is TGCAGTGCTAAGACGGGACTAGTGATATACAATGAGCAGGTCTTC. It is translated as CSAKTGLVIYNEQVF.

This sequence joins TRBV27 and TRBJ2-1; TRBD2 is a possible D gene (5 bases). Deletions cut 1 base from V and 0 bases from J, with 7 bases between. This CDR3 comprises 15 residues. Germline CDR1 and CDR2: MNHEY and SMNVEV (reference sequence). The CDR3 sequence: CASSLWESSYNEQFF. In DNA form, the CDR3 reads TGTGCCAGCAGTTTATGGGAGAGCTCCTACAATGAGCAGTTCTTC.

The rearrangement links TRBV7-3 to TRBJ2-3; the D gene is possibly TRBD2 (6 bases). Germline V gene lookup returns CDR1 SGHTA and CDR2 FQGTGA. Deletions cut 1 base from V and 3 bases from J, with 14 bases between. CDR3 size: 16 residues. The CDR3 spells CASSLRVAAGTDTQYF. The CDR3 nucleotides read TGTGCCAGCAGCTTAAGAGTAGCGGCGGGAACAGATACGCAGTATTTT. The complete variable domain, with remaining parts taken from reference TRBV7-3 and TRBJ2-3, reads GAGVSQTPSNKVTEKGKYVELRCDPISGHTALYWYRQSLGQGPEFLIYFQGTGAADDSGLPNDRFFAVRPEGSVSTLKIQRTERGDSAVYLCASSLRVAAGTDTQYFGPGTRLTVL.

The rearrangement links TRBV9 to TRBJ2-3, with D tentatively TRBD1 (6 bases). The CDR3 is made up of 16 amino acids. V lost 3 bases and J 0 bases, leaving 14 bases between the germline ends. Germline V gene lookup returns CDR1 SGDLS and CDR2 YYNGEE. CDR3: CASSDVRGSSTDTQYF. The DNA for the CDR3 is TGTGCCAGCAGCGACGTCAGGGGCTCTAGCACAGATACGCAGTATTTT.

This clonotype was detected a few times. CDR3 sequence (DNA): TGTGCCAGCAAGGAACAGAACTATGGCTACACCTTC. It is translated as CASKEQNYGYTF. The chain has TRBV25-1 and TRBJ1-2; no firm D call. The CDR3 runs 12 residues. The V and J ends lost 7 bases and 2 bases respectively, with 8 bases between them. Germline CDR1 is MGHDK and CDR2 is SYGVNS.

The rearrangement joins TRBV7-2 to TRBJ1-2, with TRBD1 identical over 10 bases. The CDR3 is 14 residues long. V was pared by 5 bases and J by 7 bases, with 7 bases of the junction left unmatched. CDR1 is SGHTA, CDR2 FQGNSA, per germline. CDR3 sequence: CASSLGQGVFGYTF. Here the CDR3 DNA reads TGTGCCAGCAGCCTAGGACAGGGGGTCTTTGGCTACACCTTC.

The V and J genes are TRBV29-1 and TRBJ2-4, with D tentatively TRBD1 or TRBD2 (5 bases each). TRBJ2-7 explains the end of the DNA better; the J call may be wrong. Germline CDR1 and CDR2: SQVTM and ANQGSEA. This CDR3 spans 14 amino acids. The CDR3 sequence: CSVVGDELTYEQYF. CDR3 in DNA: TGCAGCGTTGTGGGGGACGAGCTTACCTACGAGCAGTACTTC.

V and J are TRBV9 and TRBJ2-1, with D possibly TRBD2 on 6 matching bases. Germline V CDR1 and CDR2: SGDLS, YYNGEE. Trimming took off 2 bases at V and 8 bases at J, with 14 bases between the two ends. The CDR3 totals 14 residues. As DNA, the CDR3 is TGTGCCAGCAGCGTGGGATTCCCGGGGGATGAGCAGTTCTTC. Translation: CASSVGFPGDEQFF. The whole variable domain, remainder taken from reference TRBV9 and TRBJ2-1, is DSGVTQTPKHLITATGQRVTLRCSPRSGDLSVYWYQQSLDQGLQFLIQYYNGEERAKGNILERFSAQQFPDLHSELNLSSLELGDSALYFCASSVGFPGDEQFFGPGTRLTVL.

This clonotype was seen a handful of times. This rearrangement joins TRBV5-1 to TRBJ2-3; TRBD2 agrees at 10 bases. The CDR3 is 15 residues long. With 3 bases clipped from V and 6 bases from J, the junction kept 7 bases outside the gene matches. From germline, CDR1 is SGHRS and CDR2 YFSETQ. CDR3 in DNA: TGCGCCAGCAGCTCGGGACTAGCGAGTGGTGATACGCAGTATTTT. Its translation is CASSSGLASGDTQYF.

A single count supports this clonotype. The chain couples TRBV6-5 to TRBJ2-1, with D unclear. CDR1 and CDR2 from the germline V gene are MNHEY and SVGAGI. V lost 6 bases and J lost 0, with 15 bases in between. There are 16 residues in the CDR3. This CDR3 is CASRPFSPSSYNEQFF. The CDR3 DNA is TGTGCCAGCAGGCCATTCTCCCCGAGCTCCTACAATGAGCAGTTCTTC.

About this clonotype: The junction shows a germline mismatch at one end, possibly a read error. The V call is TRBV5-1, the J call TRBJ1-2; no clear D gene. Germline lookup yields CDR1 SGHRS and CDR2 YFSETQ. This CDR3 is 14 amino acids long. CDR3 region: CVSSLDLSNYGYTF. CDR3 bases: TGCGTCAGCAGCTTGGATCTATCTAACTATGGCTACACCTTC. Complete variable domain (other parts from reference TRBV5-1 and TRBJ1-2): KAGVTQTPRYLIKTRGQQVTLSCSPISGHRSVSWYQQTPGQGLQFLFEYFSETQRNKGNFPGRFSGRQFSNSRSEMNVSTLELGDSALYLCVSSLDLSNYGYTFGSGTRLTVV.